In its sample, the clone carrying this T cell receptor beta chain was seen many times. CDR1 ENHRY and CDR2 SYGVKD come from the germline V gene. Trimming cost V 2 bases and J 6 bases, with 9 bases left between them. CDR3 length: 13 residues. This sample was included in a study of quantifying T cell responses using KT2 cells. Study context: cDNA was made from DNase-treated RNA using alpha and beta constant primers. The T4 ligation step was estimated to exceed 8.5% efficiency under optimum conditions.

Each cDNA got a UMI-containing oligo ligated at its 3' end. The first PCR ran 3 to 5 cycles with an equimolar RC1.1 and RC1.2 beta primer mix. Each CDR3 protein gets one entry after TCRdb re-called the UMI-ligation and nested PCR reads with MiXCR. The table includes about 50,000 distinct CDR3 sequences, around a tenth detected once. The material sequenced was PBMCs spiked with cells of the T cell clone KT2. The receptor comes from a human donor. This chain uses TRBV10-3 with TRBJ2-3; D could derive from TRBD1 or TRBD2 (5 bases each). The CDR3 sequence: CAISEAGTDTQYF. Here the CDR3 DNA reads TGTGCCATCAGTGAGGCCGGGACGGATACGCAGTATTTT.